What follows are 28 T cell receptor beta chains derived from one specimen sequenced in a study of spatial heterogeneity in lung cancer. No antigen has been assigned to these receptors. Findings of the study overall: It was found that expanded intratumoral alpha and beta TCR counts tracked tumor mutation counts.

Time point given: sample taken at primary tumor resection. TCRdb fed the 5' RACE reads into MiXCR, producing one record per CDR3 protein. This sample has about 9,200 distinct CDR3 sequences; 2.5% to 3.5% occur once, and the top ten carry roughly 15%. The specimen comprised lung tumor tissue, sampled at surgery. The receptors were gathered from a male donor with early-stage non-small cell lung cancer.

This clonotype was seen many times. The chain combines TRBV3-1 with TRBJ2-7, with TRBD2 identical over 11 bases. Unmatched junction bases numbered 5, after V lost 4 bases and J lost 6 bases. The CDR3 covers 14 residues. Germline V gene data show CDR1 as LGHDT and CDR2 as YNNKEL (reference sequence). CDR3 in DNA: TGTGCCAGCAGCCTCACTAGCGGGGGAGGCGAGCAGTACTTC. Amino acid sequence: CASSLTSGGGEQYF.

This clonotype was seen repeatedly, ten times or more. The gene calls are TRBV20-1 and TRBJ1-5, with 7 positions matching TRBD1. Germline CDR1 DFQATT, CDR2 SNEGSKA (reference sequence). The CDR3 covers 18 residues. V trimming: 3 bases; J trimming: 0 bases; junction bases outside the gene matches: 14. The CDR3 reads CSARYGTAGSYSNQPQHF. As DNA, the CDR3 is TGCAGTGCTAGGTATGGGACAGCTGGGTCCTATAGCAATCAGCCCCAGCATTTT.

This clonotype was found many times. The junction departs from germline at one end; a sequencing error may be responsible. This chain connects TRBV10-3 to TRBJ2-5; D may be TRBD1 (6 bases). The CDR3 loop spans 13 amino acids. Looked up from germline, CDR1 is ENHRY and CDR2 is SYGVKD. CDR3 DNA sequence: TGTGCCATCAGGGTAGGGGGACAAGCGACCCAGTACTTC. It translates to CAIRVGGQATQYF.

This clonotype was seen repeatedly, ten times or more. V is TRBV7-3 and J is TRBJ2-1; the D gene is possibly TRBD2 (6 bases). Germline loops: CDR1 SGHTA, CDR2 FQGTGA. The CDR3 spans 16 residues. The V end was cut by 5 bases, the J end by 0 bases, with 14 bases between. DNA for the CDR3: TGTGCCAGCAGCCCTAGGCGGGGTAGCTCCTACAATGAGCAGTTCTTC. It specifies CASSPRRGSSYNEQFF.

This clonotype was detected ten times or more. The gene calls are TRBV20-1 and TRBJ2-3; no definite D call. Germline loops: CDR1 DFQATT, CDR2 SNEGSKA (reference sequence). Trimming shortened V by 6 bases and J by 0 bases, and 16 bases separated the two germline ends. The CDR3 is 15 amino acids. The DNA for the CDR3 is TGCAGTGCCCCTACGGCAGAATCTAGCACAGATACGCAGTATTTT. Its translation: CSAPTAESSTDTQYF.

This clonotype was seen repeatedly, ten times or more. The V call is TRBV29-1, the J call TRBJ1-2; TRBD1 aligns across 7 bases. Germline CDR1 SQVTM, CDR2 ANQGSEA. Losses at the gene ends were 8 bases for V and 4 bases for J; bases not matched to a gene: 7. The CDR3 sequence is 12 residues long. DNA for the CDR3: TGCAGCACAACAGGGGTCCTCTATGGCTACACCTTC. It codes for CSTTGVLYGYTF. Full variable domain (missing parts from reference TRBV29-1 and TRBJ1-2): SAVISQKPSRDICQRGTSLTIQCQVDSQVTMMFWYRQQPGQSLTLIATANQGSEATYESGFVIDKFPISRPNLTFSTLTVSNMSPEDSSIYLCSTTGVLYGYTFGSGTRLTVV.

The rearrangement uses TRBV14 and TRBJ1-1; D unresolved. The CDR3 runs to 14 residues. Germline V gene lookup returns CDR1 SGHDN and CDR2 FVKESK. V dropped 4 bases and J dropped 3 bases, with 12 bases sitting between them. The CDR3 spells CASSPNLRDTEAFF. DNA of the CDR3: TGTGCCAGCAGCCCCAACCTCAGAGACACTGAAGCTTTCTTT.

This clonotype is medium-sized. The chain carries TRBV4-3 and TRBJ2-3; D is possibly TRBD2 (5 bases). The germline gives CDR1 LGHNA, CDR2 YSLEER. The CDR3 runs to 18 residues. V lost 1 base, J lost 0 bases, and 17 bases lay in between. The CDR3 sequence is CASSQGSRAPSSTDTQYF. Here the CDR3 DNA reads TGCGCCAGCAGCCAAGGGTCGAGGGCACCTTCTAGCACAGATACGCAGTATTTT.

In its sample, this clonotype was seen many times. V and J are TRBV11-2 and TRBJ1-5; no firm D call. The germline V and J ends were trimmed by 4 bases and 8 bases, with 12 bases remaining between them. Germline loops: CDR1 SGHAT, CDR2 FQNNGV. This CDR3 is 13 amino acids long. CDR3 DNA sequence: TGTGCCAGCAGCTCCGCACGCTTCGAGCCCCAGCATTTT. Protein: CASSSARFEPQHF.

By frequency in the sample, this clonotype is medium-sized. CDR3 nucleotide sequence: TGTGCCATCAGTCATCGGACAGGAGTTAACACTGAAGCTTTCTTT. The encoded protein is CAISHRTGVNTEAFF. The chain links TRBV10-3 to TRBJ1-1; 7 nucleotides align to TRBD1. The V segment lost 5 bases and the J segment 2 bases; nucleotides outside the gene matches: 8. Looked up from germline, CDR1 is ENHRY and CDR2 is SYGVKD. This CDR3 spans 15 amino acids.

This clonotype appeared many times. The J gene is TRBJ1-1, the V gene TRBV20-1; perhaps TRBD1 as D (5 bases). CDR1 and CDR2 from the germline V gene are DFQATT and SNEGSKA (reference sequence). V shed 2 bases and J shed 5 bases, with 15 bases lying between them. CDR3 size: 14 residues. For the CDR3, the DNA is TGCAGTGCTAGAACTCCCGGGGGAGTGACTGAAGCTTTCTTT. Translating gives CSARTPGGVTEAFF.

This clonotype is medium-sized. The chain carries TRBV20-1 and TRBJ2-1; maybe TRBD2 (5 bases). The CDR3 loop spans 16 amino acids. Germline CDR1 and CDR2: DFQATT and SNEGSKA (reference sequence). The V gene lost 2 bases and the J gene lost 1 base, with 15 bases spanning the gap. The CDR3 DNA reads as TGCAGTGCTAGACTCGTAACCTCGGGATCCTACAATGAGCAGTTCTTC. It is translated as CSARLVTSGSYNEQFF.

This clonotype ranks as medium-sized. The chain combines TRBV6-2 or TRBV6-3 with TRBJ1-1, with D hard to call. Per the germline V gene, CDR1 is MNHEY and CDR2 is SVGEGT. V was pared by 5 bases and J by 0 bases, with 13 bases between. The CDR3 loop spans 15 amino acids. The CDR3 DNA is TGTGCCAGCAGTACCCTAACAACGATGAACACTGAAGCTTTCTTT. It yields the protein CASSTLTTMNTEAFF.

By sample fraction, this clonotype is medium-sized. This rearrangement joins TRBV9 to TRBJ2-1; 9 nucleotides match TRBD2. The CDR3 runs 16 residues. Per the germline V gene, CDR1 is SGDLS and CDR2 is YYNGEE. V gave up 0 bases and J gave up 8 bases; unmatched junction bases: 9. For the CDR3, the DNA is TGTGCCAGCAGCGTAGAGAGCGGGGGGCCAGCGCATGAGCAGTTCTTC. As protein: CASSVESGGPAHEQFF.

In this sample, this clonotype turned up many times. The chain carries TRBV5-1 and TRBJ2-3; no clear D gene. The V end lost 3 bases, the J end lost 4 bases, and 3 bases lay between the germline ends. The V gene's germline CDR1 is SGHRS and CDR2 YFSETQ. The CDR3 totals 11 residues. CDR3 DNA sequence: TGCGCCAGCAGCTGGGCAGATACGCAGTATTTT. This gives the protein CASSWADTQYF.

This clonotype was detected only a few times. V and J are TRBV20-1 and TRBJ1-2, with D tentatively TRBD1 (5 bases). V was shortened by 1 base and J by 0 bases, with 9 bases between the two germline ends. CDR1 and CDR2 from the germline V gene are DFQATT and SNEGSKA (reference sequence). The length of the CDR3 is 14 residues. CDR3 sequence reads: CSARGGAANYGYTF. The CDR3 nucleotides are TGCAGTGCTAGAGGAGGGGCAGCTAACTATGGCTACACCTTC.

Sample share makes this clonotype medium-sized. The genes are TRBV14 and TRBJ2-7, with 9 nucleotides matching TRBD1. The CDR3 has 14 amino acids. CDR1 is SGHDN and CDR2 is FVKESK in the germline V gene. V gave up 4 bases and J gave up 5 bases; unmatched junction bases: 6. The CDR3 DNA follows: TGTGCCAGCAGCCGTTCCGGACAGGGGAACGAGCAGTACTTC. Protein: CASSRSGQGNEQYF.

This clonotype was counted ten times or more. This chain links TRBV2 with TRBJ2-1; 7 bases are shared with TRBD2. The V gene end was trimmed by 7 bases and the J gene end by 7 bases; junction bases not matched to a gene: 7. The CDR3 is 13 residues long. The germline CDR1 and CDR2 sequences are SNHLY and FYNNEI. Here the CDR3 reads CASNPGGGNEQFF. In DNA, the CDR3 is TGTGCCAGCAATCCTGGGGGGGGAAATGAGCAGTTCTTC.

This clonotype was recorded many times. The chain carries TRBV19 and TRBJ2-5; 9 bases fit TRBD1. Germline loops: CDR1 LNHDA, CDR2 SQIVND (reference sequence). V shed 7 bases, J shed 5 bases, and the junction held 11 bases outside the gene matches. The CDR3 is 15 residues long. The CDR3 DNA reads TGTGCCAGTACTAAGGGACAGGGATCATTTGAGACCCAGTACTTC. This sequence encodes CASTKGQGSFETQYF.

This clonotype was counted at least ten times. The chain couples TRBV27 to TRBJ2-3; D unclear. Germline values: CDR1 MNHEY, CDR2 SMNVEV (reference sequence). CDR3 length: 12 amino acids. V was cut by 4 bases and J by 2 bases, with 4 bases left in between. As DNA, the CDR3 is TGTGCCAGCAGTTCCTTCACAGATACGCAGTATTTT. It translates to CASSSFTDTQYF.

This clonotype has a count of ten or more. This rearrangement joins TRBV2 to TRBJ1-2, with D hard to call. This CDR3 has 11 residues. Germline-derived CDR1 and CDR2 are SNHLY and FYNNEI. V shed 6 bases and J shed 5 bases, with 7 bases lying between them. CDR3 in amino acids: CASRREYGYTF. The DNA of the CDR3 is TGTGCCAGCAGGAGGGAATATGGCTACACCTTC.

This clonotype is medium-sized by share. The chain is built from TRBV7-9 and TRBJ2-7; no firm D call. Trimming shortened V by 2 bases and J by 3 bases, and 11 bases separated the two germline ends. Germline V lookup: CDR1 SEHNR, CDR2 FQNEAQ (reference sequence). CDR3 length: 14 residues. CDR3 coding DNA: TGTGCCAGCAGCTTAACGGCCAGGAGCTACGAGCAGTACTTC. The encoded protein is CASSLTARSYEQYF.

This clonotype was seen many times. The gene calls are TRBV3-1 and TRBJ2-2, with D tentatively TRBD1 (6 bases). This CDR3 contains 15 residues. Germline lookup yields CDR1 LGHDT and CDR2 YNNKEL (reference sequence). Between the trimmed V and J ends, which lost 5 bases and 0 bases, there was a span of 10 bases. CDR3 nucleotide sequence: TGTGCCAGCAGCTCAGGGGTAGCGAACACCGGGGAGCTGTTTTTT. Its translation: CASSSGVANTGELFF. The full variable domain, with the rest looked up from reference TRBV3-1 and TRBJ2-2, is DTAVSQTPKYLVTQMGNDKSIKCEQNLGHDTMYWYKQDSKKFLKIMFSYNNKELIINETVPNRFSPKSPDKAHLNLHINSLELGDSAVYFCASSSGVANTGELFFGEGSRLTVL.

In this sample, this clonotype turned up many times. This rearrangement joins TRBV27 to TRBJ1-5, with TRBD1 identical over 8 bases. CDR1 is MNHEY and CDR2 is SMNVEV in the germline V gene (reference sequence). The CDR3 contains 16 residues. V dropped 5 bases and J dropped 2; count of bases not matched to a gene: 8. The CDR3 sequence is CASSMTGAKGNQPQHF. The CDR3 nucleotides read TGTGCCAGCAGTATGACAGGGGCGAAGGGCAATCAGCCCCAGCATTTT.

This clonotype appeared many times. The rearrangement links TRBV6-1 to TRBJ2-7; 8 nucleotides agree with TRBD2. The germline V gene has CDR1 MNHNS and CDR2 SASEGT. The CDR3 is 16 amino acids. V was pared by 5 bases and J by 4 bases, with 13 bases of the junction left unmatched. This CDR3 reads CASSNSRGGSRYEQYF. CDR3 sequence (DNA): TGTGCCAGCAGTAACAGTCGGGGGGGCAGTAGGTACGAGCAGTACTTC.

This clonotype was counted at least ten times. V and J are TRBV30 and TRBJ2-1; no definite D call. V was shortened by 1 base and J by 10 bases, with 11 bases between the two germline ends. The CDR3 is 12 amino acids. The V gene's germline CDR1 is GTSNPN and CDR2 SVGIG (reference sequence). CDR3 protein: CAWSGLILEQFF. In nucleotides, the CDR3 is TGTGCCTGGAGTGGCCTTATTTTGGAGCAGTTCTTC.

By sample share, this clonotype is medium-sized. The chain recombines TRBV20-1 with TRBJ1-5; no definite D call. The ends were cut back, 2 bases at V and 3 bases at J, with 5 bases in the middle. The CDR3 is made up of 12 amino acids. The germline CDR1 and CDR2 sequences are DFQATT and SNEGSKA (reference sequence). The CDR3 protein is CSARPPNQPQHF. DNA for the CDR3: TGCAGTGCTAGACCGCCCAATCAGCCCCAGCATTTT.

V usage is TRBV5-1 and J usage is TRBJ2-5; D remains unclear. The CDR3 runs 14 residues. Germline loops: CDR1 SGHRS, CDR2 YFSETQ. Trimming pared 4 bases from V and 4 bases from J, leaving 14 bases between. CDR3 sequence (DNA): TGCGCCAGCAGCCAGTGGACCTGCCGAGAGACCCAGTACTTC. Amino acid sequence: CASSQWTCRETQYF.